What follows is one TCR beta chain and its context. Its antigen remains unidentified. The data were produced by immunoSEQ multiplex PCR, yet TCRdb's version contains in-frame clones alone and is incomplete. The sample consists of around 130,000 clones, roughly nine tenths of them appearing once. The sample is drawn from a study of T cell responses to AZD1222 COVID-19 vaccine. Study-wide results and caveats: Among those given AZD1222, only five to seven were seropositive at baseline. The donors showed a predominance of white British ancestry and of females, with possible underestimation of clonal diversity. Unmutated variant regions are reportedly targeted by nearly half of spike-specific TCRs.

This CDR3 contains 18 residues. This chain joins TRBV21-1 and TRBJ1-5; TRBD1 is taken as the D call from the table, unchecked against the DNA. TRBV21-1 is recorded as a pseudogene. Sequenced material: peripheral blood, taken on day 0 of AZD1222 vaccination. The sequence was obtained from an adult in good health. CDR3 nucleotides: TGTGCCAGCAGCACTAGAAGTGGGGACAACCATAGCAATCAGCCCCAGCATTTT. This translates into CASSTRSGDNHSNQPQHF.